This T cell receptor (beta chain) came from a study of CD8 T cells in ankylosing spondylitis. This CDR3 has 16 amino acids. The V segment lost 3 bases and the J segment 0 bases; nucleotides outside the gene matches: 7. CDR1 and CDR2 (germline): DFQATT, SNEGSKA (reference sequence). Overall study findings and caveats: What appeared characteristic of ankylosing spondylitis blood was a TCR beta motif of several highly homologous variants.

This clonotype was seen more than once but under ten times. Antigen unknown. From the 5' RACE reads, TCRdb called clonotypes with MiXCR, one entry per CDR3 protein. The sample includes about 440,000 distinct CDR3 sequences, 15% to 20% of them seen just once. This TCR was sampled from a male donor with ankylosing spondylitis. The chain couples TRBV20-1 to TRBJ2-1; 8 nucleotides line up with TRBD2. Sequences were obtained from blood, either unsorted or a sorted T cell fraction (not recorded which). This chain's CDR3 is CSASRGLAGSYNEQFF. CDR3 DNA: TGCAGTGCTAGCCGCGGACTAGCTGGCTCCTACAATGAGCAGTTCTTC.